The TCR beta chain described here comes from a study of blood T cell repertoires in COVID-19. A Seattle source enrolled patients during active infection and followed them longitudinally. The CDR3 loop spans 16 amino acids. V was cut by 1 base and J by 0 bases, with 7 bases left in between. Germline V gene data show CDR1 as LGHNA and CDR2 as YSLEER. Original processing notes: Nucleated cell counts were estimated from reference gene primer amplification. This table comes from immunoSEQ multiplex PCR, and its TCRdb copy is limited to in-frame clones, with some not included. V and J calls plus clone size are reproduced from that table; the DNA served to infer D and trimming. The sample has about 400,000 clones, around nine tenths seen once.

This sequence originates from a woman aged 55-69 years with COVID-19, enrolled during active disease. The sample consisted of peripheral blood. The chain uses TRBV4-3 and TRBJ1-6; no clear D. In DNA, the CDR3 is TGCGCCAGCAGCCAAGTCGGGAGCTCCTATAATTCACCCCTCCACTTT. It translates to CASSQVGSSYNSPLHF.